This T cell receptor (beta chain) was captured in a study of blood T cell repertoires in COVID-19. Study overall: Some COVID-19 samples were acute and others convalescent; all came from the United States, Italy and Spain. T cells, B-cell-depleted T cells, or PBMCs supplied cDNA or gDNA.

As originally analysed: The authors estimated nucleated cell counts from reference gene primer amplification. Assay used: immunoSEQ multiplex PCR; TCRdb lists only in-frame clones, some missing. V and J calls and clone size are those listed in that table; D and trimming were worked out from the DNA. The sample shows 350,000 to 450,000 clones, about 90% of them seen only once. Those enrolled in Seattle joined during active infection and were followed longitudinally afterward. The CDR3 runs to 12 residues. Between the trimmed V and J ends, which lost 1 base and 4 bases, there was a span of 7 bases. Germline lookup yields CDR1 GTSNPN and CDR2 SVGIG (reference sequence).

This sequence originates from a woman in her sixties or seventies with COVID-19, enrolled during active disease. The rearrangement joins TRBV30 to TRBJ1-2; D call uncertain. Input material: peripheral blood. For the CDR3, the DNA is TGTGCCTGGAGTGAACACCTCTATGGCTACACCTTC. Encoded protein: CAWSEHLYGYTF.